The 20 T cell receptor beta chains in this list originate from one sample, sequenced in a study of CD4 T cells in relation to SARS-CoV-2 and coronaviruses. Unexposed donor CD4+ T cells date from about 2011-2018, before the COVID-19 pandemic. The cells were cultured for about ten days before CD4+ T cells were isolated. These TCRs are of unknown antigen specificity. Method: immunoSEQ multiplex PCR; TCRdb's copy keeps in-frame clones and lacks some. Altogether roughly 17,000 clones are present, about 72% being singletons, with the ten largest covering 27%. Sample: CD4+ T cells from PBMCs, cultured in vitro. The receptor source for this set is a human donor in good health.

The V call is TRBV20-1, the J call TRBJ1-6, with a possible D match to TRBD1 (6 bases). V was shortened by 3 bases and J by 7 bases, with 10 bases between the two germline ends. Germline values: CDR1 DFQATT, CDR2 SNEGSKA (reference sequence). The CDR3 consists of 13 residues. Written as DNA, the CDR3 is TGCAGTGCTAGTCCCGGGGGCAATTCACCCCTCCACTTT. Translating gives CSASPGGNSPLHF.

The rearrangement joins TRBV6-5 to TRBJ2-3; D gene ambiguous. Germline CDR1 MNHEY, CDR2 SVGAGI. This CDR3 has 11 amino acids. V lost 8 bases and J lost 4, with 7 bases in between. The CDR3: CASSLADTQYF. The CDR3, as DNA: TGTGCCAGCTCCCTCGCAGATACGCAGTATTTT.

This rearrangement joins TRBV3-1 (or the pseudogene TRBV3-2) to TRBJ2-3; TRBD2 aligns across 8 bases. From germline, CDR1 is LGHDT and CDR2 YNNKEL (reference sequence). The length of the CDR3 is 16 residues. V gave up 4 bases and J gave up 2 bases; unmatched junction bases: 8. The CDR3 region has the DNA TGTGCCAGCAGCCCCACATCGGGGGGGATCACAGATACGCAGTATTTT. It yields the protein CASSPTSGGITDTQYF.

The chain couples TRBV27 to TRBJ2-7; D remains ambiguous. The germline CDR1 and CDR2 sequences are MNHEY and SMNVEV (reference sequence). Deletions cut 0 bases from V and 0 bases from J, with 6 bases between. There are 14 residues in the CDR3. The CDR3 DNA follows: TGTGCCAGCAGTTTATCTGGGTTCTCCTACGAGCAGTACTTC. Protein: CASSLSGFSYEQYF.

J is TRBJ1-1 and V is TRBV6-5; TRBD1 is a possible D gene (5 bases). Germline-derived CDR1 and CDR2 are MNHEY and SVGAGI. V was pared by 7 bases and J by 4 bases, with 16 bases between. The CDR3 has 14 residues. CDR3 in DNA: TGTGCCAGCACCAACGGGAGAAGGGGCACTGAAGCTTTCTTT. As protein: CASTNGRRGTEAFF.

The chain links TRBV5-1 to TRBJ2-1, with 7 bases matching TRBD2. CDR3 length: 17 amino acids. V trimming: 4 bases; J trimming: 5 bases; junction bases outside the gene matches: 15. Looked up from germline, CDR1 is SGHRS and CDR2 is YFSETQ. The CDR3 region is CASSIVSSGLTHNEQFF. The CDR3 nucleotides are TGCGCCAGCAGCATAGTTTCTAGCGGACTAACCCACAATGAGCAGTTCTTC.

The J gene is TRBJ2-3, the V gene TRBV5-1; D gene unclear. Germline V gene data show CDR1 as SGHRS and CDR2 as YFSETQ. V gave up 0 bases and J gave up 5 bases, with 4 bases separating them. The CDR3 totals 12 residues. As DNA, the CDR3 is TGCGCCAGCAGCTTGGATCAAGATACGCAGTATTTT. Its protein is CASSLDQDTQYF.

The chain links TRBV10-3 to TRBJ2-7, with 7 bases matching TRBD1. CDR3 length: 14 residues. Trimming took 8 bases from V and 0 from J; bases not matched to a gene: 7. Germline lookup yields CDR1 ENHRY and CDR2 SYGVKD. The CDR3 loop is CAIDQGESSYEQYF. The DNA of the CDR3 is TGTGCCATCGATCAGGGGGAGTCCTCCTACGAGCAGTACTTC.

This chain uses TRBV12-2 with TRBJ2-2; TRBD1, as called in the table, went unchecked against the DNA. TRBV12-2 is a listed pseudogene. The CDR3 totals 17 residues. In nucleotides, the CDR3 is TGTGCAAGTCGCTTAGGGGGACAGGGGGCGCGAACCGGGGAGCTGTTTTTT. Protein sequence: CASRLGGQGARTGELFF.

This clone was seen a few times. J is TRBJ2-1 and V is TRBV24-1; D may be TRBD2 (5 bases). The CDR3 runs to 16 residues. The V end lost 3 bases, the J end lost 0 bases, and 11 bases lay between the germline ends. Per germline, CDR1 KGHDR and CDR2 SFDVKD. The CDR3 spells CATSDRTGSSYNEQFF. CDR3 coding DNA: TGTGCCACCAGTGATAGGACTGGAAGCTCCTACAATGAGCAGTTCTTC.

The chain carries TRBV15 and TRBJ2-7, with TRBD2 as a possible D gene (5 bases). Trimming removed 0 bases at V and 4 bases at J, with 7 bases between. The CDR3 totals 13 residues. Per germline, CDR1 LNHNV and CDR2 YYDKDF (reference sequence). The CDR3 spells CATSRDRDYEQYF. DNA of the CDR3: TGTGCCACCAGCAGAGATCGGGATTACGAGCAGTACTTC.

This clone was detected a few times. V is TRBV5-5 and J is TRBJ2-1; 9 nucleotides align to TRBD2. The J segment lost 4 bases and the V segment lost 7 bases, leaving 15 bases of the junction unmatched. This CDR3 is built from 17 residues. Germline lookup yields CDR1 SGHKS and CDR2 YYEKEE (reference sequence). CDR3 in amino acids: CASVVGYLAGTYNEQFF. CDR3 DNA: TGTGCCAGCGTGGTAGGGTATCTAGCGGGGACTTACAATGAGCAGTTCTTC.

The J gene is TRBJ1-6, the V gene TRBV15; no definite D call. V lost 0 bases and J lost 0, with 6 bases in between. The CDR3 sequence is 16 residues long. Germline CDR1 LNHNV, CDR2 YYDKDF (reference sequence). The CDR3 region is CATSREGSSYNSPLHF. The CDR3 nucleotides are TGTGCCACCAGCAGAGAGGGGAGCTCCTATAATTCACCCCTCCACTTT.

The chain uses TRBV19 and TRBJ2-5; the match to TRBD1 covers 8 bases. The germline CDR1 and CDR2 sequences are LNHDA and SQIVND (reference sequence). Trimming cost V 3 bases and J 5 bases; bases outside gene matches: 5. This CDR3 is built from 14 residues. The CDR3 spells CASSIGQGGETQYF. The CDR3 region has the DNA TGTGCCAGTAGTATCGGACAGGGTGGCGAGACCCAGTACTTC.

This clone has just a few counts. The chain is built from TRBV2 and TRBJ1-6; D possibly corresponds to TRBD1 (6 bases). Trimming removed 11 bases from V and 2 bases from J, with 10 bases in between. Germline V gene data show CDR1 as SNHLY and CDR2 as FYNNEI. The CDR3 consists of 13 residues. The DNA of the CDR3 is TGTGCCGGAGGACAGCCCTATAATTCACCCCTCCACTTT. Translated: CAGGQPYNSPLHF.

V and J are TRBV5-1 and TRBJ2-7, with D perhaps matching TRBD2 (6 bases). The CDR3 sequence is 15 residues long. V lost 2 bases and J 3 bases, leaving 15 bases between the germline ends. Looked up from germline, CDR1 is SGHRS and CDR2 is YFSETQ. CDR3 amino acids: CASSFNGGTNYEQYF. Written as DNA, the CDR3 is TGCGCCAGCAGCTTCAATGGCGGGACGAACTACGAGCAGTACTTC.

This chain joins TRBV7-8 and TRBJ1-1; D unresolved. The CDR3 covers 13 residues. V lost 5 bases, J lost 11 bases, and 18 bases lay in between. CDR1 SGHVS and CDR2 FQNEAQ come from the germline V gene. The CDR3: CASSLAADGKAFF. The CDR3 region has the DNA TGTGCCAGCAGCCTCGCGGCGGACGGCAAGGCTTTCTTT.

V usage is TRBV5-1 and J usage is TRBJ1-1, with 9 bases that match TRBD1. The CDR3 contains 18 residues. The V and J ends lost 4 bases and 0 bases, in that order; junction bases with no gene match: 13. Per the germline V gene, CDR1 is SGHRS and CDR2 is YFSETQ. CDR3 nucleotide sequence: TGCGCCAGCAGCATGCCTACGGGGACAGGGAGTATGAACACTGAAGCTTTCTTT. Its protein product is CASSMPTGTGSMNTEAFF.

V gene TRBV29-1 combines with J gene TRBJ2-3; no clear D gene. Germline V gives CDR1 SQVTM, CDR2 ANQGSEA. The ends were cut back, 5 bases at V and 5 bases at J, with 17 bases in the middle. The CDR3 length is 14 residues. The CDR3 DNA is TGCAGCGTTCGACCCAACTTGCAAGGAGATACGCAGTATTTT. This codes for CSVRPNLQGDTQYF.

This chain joins TRBV7-2 and TRBJ2-3; unclear D gene. The CDR3 runs 14 residues. Germline loops: CDR1 SGHTA, CDR2 FQGNSA. The V end lost 0 bases, the J end lost 0 bases, and 4 bases lay between the germline ends. CDR3 protein: CASSLATSTDTQYF. In DNA form, the CDR3 reads TGTGCCAGCAGCTTAGCGACTAGCACAGATACGCAGTATTTT.